These T cell receptor beta chains were read from a single sample in a study of cytomegalovirus exposure and HLA in healthy donors. Sequenced by immunoSEQ multiplex PCR; TCRdb stores in-frame clones only, minus some. This table holds some 65,000 clones, more than 70% found once. Sequenced material: PBMCs. These receptors were obtained from a woman between 35 and 50 years old in good health and CMV-seropositive. Each CDR3 is given without its conserved first and last residue. A D gene is named only where the DNA matches it firmly. Only part of the rows carry a size: once, few, many, or a class if the clone is expanded.

j_call,clone_size,d_call,v_call,cdr3_aa
TRBJ2-1,NA,TRBD1,TRBV5-4,ATKRGQGDSHEQF
TRBJ1-4,NA,NA,TRBV19,ASTMRGLGEKLF
TRBJ1-5,NA,TRBD1,TRBV14,ASSQLDRQNQPQH
TRBJ1-1,few,NA,TRBV6-1,ASTETANTEAF
TRBJ2-7,NA,TRBD2,TRBV7-2,ASSLGLAGTGEQY
TRBJ1-1,NA,NA,TRBV10-2,VASSTGQNTEAF
TRBJ1-2,NA,NA,TRBV6-1,ASSGGKAGDYGYT
TRBJ1-5,NA,NA,TRBV19,ASKSPGQNQPQH
TRBJ1-1,NA,NA,TRBV9,ASSPQTRTAEAF
TRBJ1-2,NA,NA,TRBV29-1,SVGSAGEWYGYT
TRBJ2-7,NA,NA,TRBV2,ASSLSYEQY
TRBJ1-1,NA,NA,TRBV10-1,ASSERRETEAF
TRBJ1-4,NA,NA,TRBV4-1,ASSLSPPTNEKLF
TRBJ2-1,NA,TRBD1,TRBV11-2,ASSLERRTGYYNEQF